The 30 T cell receptor beta chains below all came from one sample that was sequenced in a study of blood T cell repertoires in COVID-19. The repertoire was sequenced with immunoSEQ multiplex PCR; TCRdb's copy has only in-frame clones and lacks some. The sample records over 60,000 clones, 75% to 80% being singletons. The sample taken for sequencing was peripheral blood. All receptors derive from a woman of 80 years or more with acute or convalescent COVID-19.

This chain joins TRBV28 and TRBJ2-7, with D perhaps matching TRBD1 (6 bases). V shed 8 bases and J shed 3 bases, with 20 bases lying between them. The length of the CDR3 is 15 residues. Germline V gives CDR1 MDHEN, CDR2 SYDVKM. CDR3 protein: CASVRPTQGGYEQYF. CDR3 sequence (DNA): TGTGCCAGCGTCAGACCTACACAAGGGGGCTACGAGCAGTACTTC. Looking up the rest from reference TRBV28 and TRBJ2-7 gives the full variable domain: DVKVTQSSRYLVKRTGEKVFLECVQDMDHENMFWYRQDPGLGLRLIYFSYDVKMKEKGDIPEGYSVSREKKERFSLILESASTNQTSMYLCASVRPTQGGYEQYFGPGTRLTVT.

As concerns this clone: The same CDR3 arises from other DNA sequences in this sample as well. The chain combines TRBV28 with TRBJ1-2; D ambiguous. The CDR3 is made up of 11 amino acids. In germline, CDR1 is MDHEN, CDR2 SYDVKM. Trimming pared 5 bases from V and 5 bases from J, leaving 6 bases between. The CDR3 is CASSQNYGYTF. CDR3 sequence (DNA): TGTGCCAGCAGTCAGAATTATGGCTACACCTTC.

The chain carries TRBV27 and TRBJ2-1; maybe TRBD2 (6 bases). Deletions cut 2 bases from V and 7 bases from J, with 15 bases between. The CDR3 runs 15 residues. Germline V gives CDR1 MNHEY, CDR2 SMNVEV (reference sequence). The CDR3 is CASSLLTGGTNEQFF. The CDR3 DNA is TGTGCCAGCAGTTTACTGACGGGCGGGACTAATGAGCAGTTCTTC.

The chain joins TRBV5-4 to TRBJ2-2, with D possibly being TRBD1 (6 bases). CDR3 length: 16 amino acids. Looked up from germline, CDR1 is SGHNT and CDR2 is YYREEE (reference sequence). V lost 5 bases, J lost 0 bases, and 14 bases lay in between. The CDR3 is CASSPPGHANTGELFF. The DNA of the CDR3 is TGTGCCAGCAGTCCTCCGGGACATGCGAACACCGGGGAGCTGTTTTTT.

The chain carries TRBV28 and TRBJ1-1; the D gene is possibly TRBD1 (6 bases). The CDR3 extends over 12 amino acids. V was pared by 1 base and J by 8 bases, with 8 bases between. Germline V gene sequence: CDR1 MDHEN, CDR2 SYDVKM. CDR3 sequence (DNA): TGTGCCAGCAGTTTATCCGACAGGGAAGCTTTCTTT. It encodes CASSLSDREAFF.

A few counts support this clone. This chain uses TRBV7-2 with TRBJ1-6, with unresolved D. Germline lookup yields CDR1 SGHTA and CDR2 FQGNSA. This CDR3 region has 15 residues. Trimming pared 3 bases from V and 0 bases from J, leaving 6 bases between. CDR3 nucleotides: TGTGCCAGCAGCTTGGAGAGCTCCTATAATTCACCCCTCCACTTT. Protein sequence: CASSLESSYNSPLHF.

In its sample, this clone was seen a few times. The chain has TRBV20-1 and TRBJ1-1; D is unresolved. The CDR3 loop spans 11 amino acids. CDR1 and CDR2 (germline): DFQATT, SNEGSKA (reference sequence). The V and J ends lost 3 bases and 5 bases respectively, with 7 bases between them. The CDR3 region is CSASSRTEAFF. The CDR3 nucleotides read TGCAGTGCTAGTTCGCGGACTGAAGCTTTCTTT.

The V gene is TRBV5-6, the J gene TRBJ1-2; 8 bases map to TRBD1. Germline V gene lookup returns CDR1 SGHDT and CDR2 YYEEEE. The J segment lost 7 bases and the V segment lost 4 bases, leaving 6 bases of the junction unmatched. The CDR3 runs 13 residues. This chain's CDR3 is CASSANRGGGYTF. The CDR3 DNA sequence: TGTGCCAGCAGCGCGAACAGGGGGGGTGGCTACACCTTC.

About this clone itself: Other DNA sequences within the sample encode an identical CDR3. The gene calls are TRBV28 and TRBJ2-5; perhaps TRBD2 as D (8 bases). V lost 5 bases, J lost 2 bases, and 21 bases lay in between. Per the germline V gene, CDR1 is MDHEN and CDR2 is SYDVKM. There are 17 residues in the CDR3. The CDR3 nucleotides read TGTGCCAGCAGTCCCCCAGGGGGTCTAGCGGGTCAAGAGACCCAGTACTTC. Its protein product is CASSPPGGLAGQETQYF.

This clone was seen only a few times. The chain uses TRBV4-1 and TRBJ2-1; D uncertain. The germline V and J ends were trimmed by 3 bases and 7 bases, with 19 bases remaining between them. Germline V gene lookup returns CDR1 MGHRA and CDR2 YSYEKL. The CDR3 extends over 16 amino acids. CDR3 amino acids: CASSHQKAPIVNEQFF. CDR3 DNA sequence: TGCGCCAGCAGCCACCAAAAAGCCCCTATCGTTAATGAGCAGTTCTTC.

The chain recombines TRBV5-1 with TRBJ2-5, with D perhaps TRBD1 (6 bases). This CDR3 is 13 amino acids long. CDR1 is SGHRS and CDR2 is YFSETQ in the germline V gene. Trimming pared 0 bases from V and 8 bases from J, leaving 11 bases between. CDR3 DNA sequence: TGCGCCAGCAGCTTGGGGGGGCCCGAAACCCAGTACTTC. As protein: CASSLGGPETQYF.

The gene calls are TRBV7-2 and TRBJ1-1; D gene unclear. The CDR3 length is 13 residues. V was cut by 3 bases and J by 0 bases, with 5 bases left in between. From germline, CDR1 is SGHTA and CDR2 FQGNSA. This CDR3 is CASSLYLNTEAFF. The CDR3 DNA reads TGTGCCAGCAGCTTGTACTTGAACACTGAAGCTTTCTTT.

This clone was recorded many times. V usage is TRBV28 and J usage is TRBJ1-6; weak D call: TRBD1 (5 bases). The CDR3 spans 15 residues. Trimming removed 5 bases at V and 7 bases at J, with 15 bases between. Germline-derived CDR1 and CDR2 are MDHEN and SYDVKM. The CDR3 is CASSRLGQGNSPLHF. CDR3 nucleotide sequence: TGTGCCAGCAGTCGGCTGGGGCAGGGAAATTCACCCCTCCACTTT.

The V gene is TRBV19, the J gene TRBJ1-1; maybe TRBD1 (6 bases). Looked up from germline, CDR1 is LNHDA and CDR2 is SQIVND (reference sequence). The length of the CDR3 is 17 residues. Trimming left V 6 bases short and J 1 base short, with 21 bases between. CDR3 bases: TGTGCCAGTAGGCGGGGGTTGGACAGAGCCGAGAACACTGAAGCTTTCTTT. This translates into CASRRGLDRAENTEAFF.

Here the CDR3 DNA reads TGTGCCAGTAGTGCAGTCGCTGAAGCTTTCTTT. This translates into CASSAVAEAFF. This chain uses TRBV19 with TRBJ1-1; D is unclear. The V gene lost 5 bases and the J gene lost 6 bases, with 7 bases spanning the gap. The CDR3 runs to 11 residues. The germline gives CDR1 LNHDA, CDR2 SQIVND (reference sequence).

The chain joins TRBV5-1 to TRBJ2-7; TRBD1 agrees at 10 bases. CDR3 length equals 18 residues. From germline, CDR1 is SGHRS and CDR2 YFSETQ. The trim removed 0 bases at V and 3 bases at J, leaving 12 bases unmatched. CDR3 sequence: CASSLVGTGEDPYYEQYF. The CDR3 region has the DNA TGCGCCAGCAGCTTGGTAGGGACAGGGGAGGATCCCTACTACGAGCAGTACTTC.

The chain carries TRBV28 and TRBJ2-5; D may be TRBD2 (7 bases). The CDR3 is made up of 15 amino acids. CDR1 is MDHEN and CDR2 is SYDVKM in the germline V gene. Trimming removed 7 bases at V and 3 bases at J, with 18 bases between. The CDR3 region is CASTPPPGGKETQYF. CDR3 DNA sequence: TGTGCCAGCACCCCCCCTCCGGGGGGCAAAGAGACCCAGTACTTC.

This clone was seen only once. Written as DNA, the CDR3 is TGTGCCACCAGCAGAGTGGCTAGCGGGCCGTACAATGAGCAGTTCTTC. Protein: CATSRVASGPYNEQFF. The V call is TRBV15, the J call TRBJ2-1, with 8 positions matching TRBD2. CDR1 and CDR2 (germline): LNHNV, YYDKDF (reference sequence). The CDR3 is 16 residues long. Trimming at V came to 1 base and at J to 4 bases, leaving 6 bases not matched to a gene.

V gene TRBV7-2 combines with J gene TRBJ1-3; possibly TRBD1 for D (6 bases). V was trimmed by 1 base and J by 4 bases, leaving 11 bases between them. The CDR3 consists of 15 residues. CDR1 is SGHTA, CDR2 FQGNSA, per germline. The CDR3 nucleotides read TGTGCCAGCAGCTTAGTCGGGGGGCTAGGAAACACCATATATTTT. It yields the protein CASSLVGGLGNTIYF.

This clone was picked up many times. The same CDR3 can be traced to other DNA sequences in this sample. Here the CDR3 DNA reads TGTGCCAGCAGCTTAGGGGCAAGCTCCTACAATGAGCAGTTCTTC. The encoded protein is CASSLGASSYNEQFF. This sequence joins TRBV7-2 and TRBJ2-1; D ambiguous. The V and J ends lost 1 base and 0 bases respectively, with 7 bases between them. This CDR3 has 15 residues. Germline V gene lookup returns CDR1 SGHTA and CDR2 FQGNSA. The complete variable domain, with remaining parts taken from reference TRBV7-2 and TRBJ2-1, reads GAGVSQSPSNKVTEKGKDVELRCDPISGHTALYWYRQSLGQGLEFLIYFQGNSAPDKSGLPSDRFSAERTGGSVSTLTIQRTQQEDSAVYLCASSLGASSYNEQFFGPGTRLTVL.

The V call is TRBV6-5, the J call TRBJ1-6; D is unresolved. The V end lost 4 bases, the J end lost 10 bases, and 11 bases lay between the germline ends. From germline, CDR1 is MNHEY and CDR2 SVGAGI. This CDR3 has 13 amino acids. The CDR3 loop is CASSSPGYSPLHF. The CDR3 nucleotides are TGTGCCAGCAGTTCCCCCGGGTACTCACCCCTCCACTTT.

The rearrangement uses TRBV9 and TRBJ2-7; the match to TRBD2 covers 9 bases. This CDR3 is built from 14 residues. The V and J ends lost 3 bases and 9 bases, in that order; junction bases with no gene match: 10. CDR1 and CDR2 (germline): SGDLS, YYNGEE. The CDR3 DNA reads as TGTGCCAGCAGCGCAACTAGCGGGTCCAGGGGGCAGTACTTC. Protein product: CASSATSGSRGQYF.

The gene calls are TRBV19 and TRBJ2-6, with a weak D call TRBD2 (5 bases). The germline V gene encodes CDR1 LNHDA and CDR2 SQIVND (reference sequence). V lost 3 bases to trimming and J lost 4 bases, with 10 bases between them. The CDR3 has 15 amino acids. This CDR3 is CASSISGSGANVLTF. Here the CDR3 DNA reads TGTGCCAGTAGTATTTCGGGGTCGGGGGCCAACGTCCTGACTTTC.

V and J are TRBV5-1 and TRBJ1-6, with 10 bases matching TRBD1. The CDR3 sequence is 16 residues long. From germline, CDR1 is SGHRS and CDR2 YFSETQ. J lost 8 bases, V lost 1 base, and 6 bases had no gene match. CDR3 region: CASSLLGTGAYSPLHF. Here the CDR3 DNA reads TGCGCCAGCAGCTTGTTGGGGACAGGGGCTTATTCACCCCTCCACTTT. Full variable domain (rest looked up from reference TRBV5-1 and TRBJ1-6): KAGVTQTPRYLIKTRGQQVTLSCSPISGHRSVSWYQQTPGQGLQFLFEYFSETQRNKGNFPGRFSGRQFSNSRSEMNVSTLELGDSALYLCASSLLGTGAYSPLHFGNGTRLTVT.

In this sample, this clone turned up many times. CDR3: CASSCDRCDEQYF. The CDR3 region has the DNA TGTGCCAGCAGCTGTGACAGGTGCGACGAGCAGTACTTC. This chain joins TRBV7-9 and TRBJ2-7; a possible D gene is TRBD1 (6 bases). The length of the CDR3 is 13 residues. Germline V CDR1 and CDR2: SEHNR, FQNEAQ (reference sequence). Trimming pared 4 bases from V and 5 bases from J, leaving 12 bases between.

The chain is built from TRBV5-4 and TRBJ2-1, with 8 bases aligning to TRBD1. Germline V CDR1 and CDR2: SGHNT, YYREEE (reference sequence). The CDR3 spans 13 residues. The trim removed 4 bases at V and 8 bases at J, leaving 5 bases unmatched. CDR3: CASSIGQGHEQFF. Here the CDR3 DNA reads TGTGCCAGCAGCATCGGACAGGGCCATGAGCAGTTCTTC.

This rearrangement joins TRBV19 to TRBJ1-6; possibly TRBD1 for D (5 bases). With 2 bases removed from V and 8 bases from J, the gap between germline ends came to 10 bases. The V gene's germline CDR1 is LNHDA and CDR2 SQIVND (reference sequence). This CDR3 is 14 amino acids long. The CDR3 DNA reads as TGTGCCAGTAGTATAAGGCAGGGCGATTCACCCCTCCACTTT. Translated, it gives CASSIRQGDSPLHF. Combining the CDR3 with reference TRBV19 and TRBJ1-6 gives the whole variable domain DGGITQSPKYLFRKEGQNVTLSCEQNLNHDAMYWYRQDPGQGLRLIYYSQIVNDFQKGDIAEGYSVSREKKESFPLTVTSAQKNPTAFYLCASSIRQGDSPLHFGNGTRLTVT.

The CDR3 DNA reads TGCAGCGTTAAAAGCAGGGGAACGAACACTGAAGCTTTCTTT. Translating it yields CSVKSRGTNTEAFF. The J gene is TRBJ1-1, the V gene TRBV29-1; possible D gene TRBD1, 6 bases. The length of the CDR3 is 14 residues. Trimming shortened V by 5 bases and J by 1 base, and 14 bases separated the two germline ends. The germline gives CDR1 SQVTM, CDR2 ANQGSEA.

J is TRBJ1-3 and V is TRBV2; possibly TRBD1 for D (6 bases). The V and J ends lost 6 bases and 5 bases respectively, with 14 bases between them. This CDR3 region has 14 residues. Per germline, CDR1 SNHLY and CDR2 FYNNEI. The CDR3 nucleotides read TGTGCCAGCAGGCAGGGGTTGTTAAGAAACACCATATATTTT. Its protein product is CASRQGLLRNTIYF.

On this clone: At one boundary the junction diverges from the germline segment, which might be a read error. Additional DNA sequences in this sample encode the identical CDR3. The CDR3 bases are TGCGCCACCAGCAGAGTGCGGGGGGGGGCCAACGAGCAGTACTTC. Translating it yields CATSRVRGGANEQYF. The V call is TRBV15, the J call TRBJ2-7; 9 nucleotides align to TRBD2. This CDR3 contains 15 residues. The germline V gene has CDR1 LNHNV and CDR2 YYDKDF (reference sequence).